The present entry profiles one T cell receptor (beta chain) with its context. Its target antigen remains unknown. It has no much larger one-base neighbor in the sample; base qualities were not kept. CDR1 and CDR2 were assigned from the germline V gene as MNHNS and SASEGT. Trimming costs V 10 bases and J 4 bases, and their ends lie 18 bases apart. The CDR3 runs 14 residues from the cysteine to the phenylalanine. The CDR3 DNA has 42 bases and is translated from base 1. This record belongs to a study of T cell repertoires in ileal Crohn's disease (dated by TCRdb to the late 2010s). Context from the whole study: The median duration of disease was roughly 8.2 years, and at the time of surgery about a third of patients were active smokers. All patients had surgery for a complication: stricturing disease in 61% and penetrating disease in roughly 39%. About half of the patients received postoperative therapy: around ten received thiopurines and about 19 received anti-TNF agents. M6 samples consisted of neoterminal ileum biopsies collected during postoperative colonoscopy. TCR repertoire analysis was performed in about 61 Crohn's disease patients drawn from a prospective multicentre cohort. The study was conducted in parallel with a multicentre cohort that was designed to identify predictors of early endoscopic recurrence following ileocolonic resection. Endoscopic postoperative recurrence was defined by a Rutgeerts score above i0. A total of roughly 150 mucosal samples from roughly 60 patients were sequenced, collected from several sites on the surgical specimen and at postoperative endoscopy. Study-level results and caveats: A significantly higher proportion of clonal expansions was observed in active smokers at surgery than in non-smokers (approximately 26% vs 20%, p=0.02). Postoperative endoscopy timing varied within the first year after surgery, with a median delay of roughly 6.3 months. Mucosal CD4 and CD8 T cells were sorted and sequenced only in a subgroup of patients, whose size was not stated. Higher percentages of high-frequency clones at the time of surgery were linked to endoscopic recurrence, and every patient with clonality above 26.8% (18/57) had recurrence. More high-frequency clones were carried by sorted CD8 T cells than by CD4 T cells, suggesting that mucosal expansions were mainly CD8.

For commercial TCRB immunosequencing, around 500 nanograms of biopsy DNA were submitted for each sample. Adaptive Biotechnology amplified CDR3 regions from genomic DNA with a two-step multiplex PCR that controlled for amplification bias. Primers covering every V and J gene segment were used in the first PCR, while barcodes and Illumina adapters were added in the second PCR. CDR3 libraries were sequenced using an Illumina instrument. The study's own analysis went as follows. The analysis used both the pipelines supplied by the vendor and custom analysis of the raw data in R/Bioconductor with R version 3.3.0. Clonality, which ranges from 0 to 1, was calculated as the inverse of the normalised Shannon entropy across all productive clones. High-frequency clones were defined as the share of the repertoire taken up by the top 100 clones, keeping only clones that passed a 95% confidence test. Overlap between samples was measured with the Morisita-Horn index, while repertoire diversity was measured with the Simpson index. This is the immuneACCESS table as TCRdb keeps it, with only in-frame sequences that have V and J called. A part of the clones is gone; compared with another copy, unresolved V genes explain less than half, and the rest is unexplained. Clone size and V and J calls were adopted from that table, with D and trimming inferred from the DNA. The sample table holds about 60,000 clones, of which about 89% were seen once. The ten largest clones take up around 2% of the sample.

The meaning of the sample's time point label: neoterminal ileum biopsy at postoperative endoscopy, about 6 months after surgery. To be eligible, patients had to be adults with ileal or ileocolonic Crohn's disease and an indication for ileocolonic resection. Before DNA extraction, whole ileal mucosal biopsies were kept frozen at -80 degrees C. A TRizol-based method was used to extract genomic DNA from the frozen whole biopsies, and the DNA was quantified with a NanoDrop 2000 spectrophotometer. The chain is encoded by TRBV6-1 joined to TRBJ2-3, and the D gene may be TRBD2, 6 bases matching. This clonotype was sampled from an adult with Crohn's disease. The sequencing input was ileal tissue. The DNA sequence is TGTGCCACCCGGGCGGGGAAGGACCCAGATACGCAGTATTTT. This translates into CATRAGKDPDTQYF.